The 12 T cell receptor beta chains below all came from one sample that was sequenced in a study of blood T cell repertoires in COVID-19. The method was immunoSEQ multiplex PCR; TCRdb's version includes in-frame clones alone and lacks a portion of them. The sample has 300,000 to 350,000 clones; 90% are singletons. Sequenced input: peripheral blood. The source is a woman under 40 with COVID-19, enrolled during active disease.

A note on this clone: This same CDR3 is encoded by further DNA sequences in the sample. V is TRBV6-2 or TRBV6-3 and J is TRBJ2-7; D gene unclear. Germline V gene data show CDR1 as MNHEY and CDR2 as SVGEGT. Trimming took 4 bases from V and 5 from J, leaving 6 bases between them. The CDR3 runs to 11 residues. This chain's CDR3 is CASSSGDEQYF. CDR3 in DNA: TGTGCCAGCAGTTCAGGTGACGAGCAGTACTTC.

This clone has a single count. This chain connects TRBV28 to TRBJ1-2; maybe TRBD1 (5 bases). This CDR3 is 11 amino acids long. Trimming pared 11 bases from V and 0 bases from J, leaving 7 bases between. CDR1 and CDR2 from the germline V gene are MDHEN and SYDVKM. The CDR3 region is CASRANYGYTF. CDR3 sequence (DNA): TGTGCCTCCAGGGCTAACTATGGCTACACCTTC.

This clone was recorded only once. This chain links TRBV4-2 with TRBJ2-3, with no clear D. Per germline, CDR1 LGHNA and CDR2 YNFKEQ. Trimming removed 0 bases at V and 6 bases at J, with 7 bases between. The CDR3 extends over 13 amino acids. This CDR3 is CASSQDLGDTQYF. In nucleotides, the CDR3 is TGTGCCAGCAGCCAAGATCTAGGTGATACGCAGTATTTT.

This sequence joins TRBV19 and TRBJ1-2; 7 bases align to TRBD1. The CDR3 has 13 residues. Trimming took 6 bases from V and 4 from J; bases not matched to a gene: 5. Germline V gives CDR1 LNHDA, CDR2 SQIVND (reference sequence). The DNA of the CDR3 is TGTGCCAGTAGCCTCGAGGGGGCCTATGGCTACACCTTC. Translated, it gives CASSLEGAYGYTF.

The chain couples TRBV28 to TRBJ1-4; TRBD1 matches at 11 bases. This CDR3 spans 16 amino acids. Germline V gives CDR1 MDHEN, CDR2 SYDVKM. After removal of 8 bases from V and 8 bases from J, the junction contained 13 bases not matched to a gene. In DNA, the CDR3 is TGTGCCAGCGCCGGACAGGGGGCCGCCTCGGCGGAAAAACTGTTTTTT. This codes for CASAGQGAASAEKLFF. Full variable domain (missing parts from reference TRBV28 and TRBJ1-4): DVKVTQSSRYLVKRTGEKVFLECVQDMDHENMFWYRQDPGLGLRLIYFSYDVKMKEKGDIPEGYSVSREKKERFSLILESASTNQTSMYLCASAGQGAASAEKLFFGSGTQLSVL.

With respect to this clone: Other DNA sequences within the sample encode an identical CDR3. This chain links TRBV24-1 with TRBJ2-7, with D maybe TRBD2 (6 bases). The CDR3 length is 16 residues. Germline-derived CDR1 and CDR2 are KGHDR and SFDVKD. The V end was cut by 0 bases, the J end by 4 bases, with 15 bases between. CDR3 nucleotides: TGTGCCACCAGTGATTTGGCGAGTGGAGGGCCTTACGAGCAGTACTTC. It encodes CATSDLASGGPYEQYF.

The chain recombines TRBV4-2 with TRBJ1-2; TRBD1 aligns across 7 bases. The V gene end was trimmed by 0 bases and the J gene end by 0 bases; junction bases not matched to a gene: 1. The CDR3 covers 15 residues. Looked up from germline, CDR1 is LGHNA and CDR2 is YNFKEQ. The CDR3 sequence: CASSQDGTANYGYTF. DNA of the CDR3: TGTGCCAGCAGCCAAGACGGGACAGCTAACTATGGCTACACCTTC.

The chain joins TRBV5-4 to TRBJ2-3, with D possibly TRBD1 on 6 matching bases. V shed 3 bases and J shed 3 bases, with 17 bases lying between them. Germline V gene sequence: CDR1 SGHNT, CDR2 YYREEE (reference sequence). The CDR3 has 16 residues. The chain's CDR3 is CASSSGTPRGTDTQYF. In DNA form, the CDR3 reads TGTGCCAGCAGCTCCGGGACACCCCGAGGGACAGATACGCAGTATTTT.

J is TRBJ2-1 and V is TRBV5-1, with D perhaps matching TRBD2 (6 bases). Germline values: CDR1 SGHRS, CDR2 YFSETQ. The CDR3 has 17 amino acids. Trimming removed 4 bases at V and 0 bases at J, with 17 bases between. CDR3 residues: CASSTKTGLSSYNEQFF. In DNA form, the CDR3 reads TGCGCCAGCAGCACCAAGACGGGACTTTCCTCCTACAATGAGCAGTTCTTC.

The rearrangement uses TRBV5-1 and TRBJ2-7, with D maybe TRBD1 (5 bases). Germline-derived CDR1 and CDR2 are SGHRS and YFSETQ. The CDR3 is 15 residues long. The V end lost 4 bases, the J end lost 2 bases, and 16 bases lay between the germline ends. The CDR3 region is CASSPIGGRAYEQYF. CDR3 DNA: TGCGCCAGCAGCCCGATAGGCGGCAGGGCCTACGAGCAGTACTTC.

The rearrangement uses TRBV27 and TRBJ2-1; possible D gene TRBD2, 6 bases. Trimming stripped 1 base from V and 7 bases from J, with 14 bases between. From germline, CDR1 is MNHEY and CDR2 SMNVEV (reference sequence). The CDR3 is 15 amino acids. The DNA for the CDR3 is TGTGCCAGCAGTTTATTTTCGGGAGCTCTGAATGAGCAGTTCTTC. Translated: CASSLFSGALNEQFF.

This chain connects TRBV25-1 to TRBJ1-1, with a possible D match to TRBD1 (6 bases). V lost 4 bases, J lost 3 bases, and 15 bases lay in between. This CDR3 has 15 amino acids. Germline CDR1 reads MGHDK; CDR2 reads SYGVNS. CDR3 protein: CASSARQDRDTEAFF. CDR3 nucleotide sequence: TGTGCCAGCAGTGCTCGACAGGATCGGGACACTGAAGCTTTCTTT.